A single sample is the source of the 14 T cell receptor beta chains below, sequenced in a study of vaccination effects on CD4 cells after COVID-19. Viral peptide pools were used in the ViraFEST assay to expand antigen-specific CD4+ T cells, and sequencing came afterward. Following a roughly 10-day culture, CD4+ T cells were purified. Each vaccine recipient was nucleocapsid antibody negative and had no prior SARS-CoV-2 infection. The method was immunoSEQ multiplex PCR; TCRdb's version includes in-frame clones alone and lacks a portion of them. The sample has 50,000 or so clones; 79% are singletons. No cognate antigen is known for these TCRs. Source: CD4+ T cells from PBMCs cultured with HCoV-OC43 spike peptides, taken before COVID-19 vaccination. Subset of the sample: HCoV-OC43 spike overlapping peptide pool stimulation. These receptors came from a human donor who received a COVID-19 vaccine.

This clone appeared once. The V call is TRBV4-3, the J call TRBJ1-5; a possible D gene is TRBD1 (6 bases). The ends were cut back, 0 bases at V and 8 bases at J, with 11 bases in the middle. The CDR3 totals 14 residues. The germline V gene has CDR1 LGHNA and CDR2 YSLEER. Written as DNA, the CDR3 is TGCGCCAGCAGCCAAGACAGGGGCTTTGAGCCCCAGCATTTT. Amino acid sequence: CASSQDRGFEPQHF.

The rearrangement uses TRBV9 and TRBJ2-3; D is perhaps TRBD1 (5 bases). Trimming left V 3 bases short and J 2 bases short, with 10 bases between. Germline CDR1 SGDLS, CDR2 YYNGEE. This CDR3 spans 14 amino acids. The CDR3 protein is CASSARQTTDTQYF. The CDR3 region has the DNA TGTGCCAGCAGCGCTCGACAGACCACAGATACGCAGTATTTT.

The chain links TRBV3-1 (or the pseudogene TRBV3-2) to TRBJ1-6, with a weak D call TRBD1 (6 bases). Per germline, CDR1 LGHDT and CDR2 YNNKEL (reference sequence). V gave up 4 bases and J gave up 16 bases, with 14 bases separating them. The CDR3 has 12 residues. The CDR3 protein is CASSPRGTSLHF. The CDR3 DNA reads TGTGCCAGCAGCCCTAGAGGGACATCGCTCCACTTT.

There are a few counts of this clone. The chain couples TRBV11-2 to TRBJ1-1; TRBD1 is a possible D gene (5 bases). The V gene lost 5 bases and the J gene lost 8 bases, with 27 bases spanning the gap. The germline CDR1 and CDR2 sequences are SGHAT and FQNNGV. This CDR3 has 17 residues. The CDR3 DNA is TGTGCCAGCAGCAGTAGGGTGTCAGGGAGGACGGCCCAAGAAGCTTTCTTT. Translated, it gives CASSSRVSGRTAQEAFF.

The V gene is TRBV19, the J gene TRBJ2-1; D gene uncertain. The CDR3 is made up of 14 amino acids. The V and J ends lost 5 bases and 7 bases respectively, with 15 bases between them. CDR1 LNHDA and CDR2 SQIVND come from the germline V gene (reference sequence). CDR3 loop: CASSPSSNLNEQFF. The CDR3 coding sequence is TGTGCCAGTAGTCCGTCGTCAAATCTTAATGAGCAGTTCTTC.

Concerning this clone: This same CDR3 is encoded by further DNA sequences in the sample. The chain links TRBV11-3 to TRBJ2-3; no reliable D call. This CDR3 contains 14 residues. The V and J ends lost 1 base and 2 bases respectively, with 7 bases between them. Germline CDR1 is SGHNT and CDR2 is YENEEA. CDR3 DNA: TGTGCCAGCAGCTTAGGGCAATCCACAGATACGCAGTATTTT. It encodes CASSLGQSTDTQYF.

The chain couples TRBV10-3 to TRBJ2-5, with 7 nucleotides matching TRBD2. The CDR3 has 13 amino acids. Germline trimming cut 10 bases from V and 1 base from J; bases unmatched to any gene: 6. From germline, CDR1 is ENHRY and CDR2 SYGVKD. In nucleotides, the CDR3 is TGTGCCACCGTTGCGGGGGTCCAAGAGACCCAGTACTTC. Translated, it gives CATVAGVQETQYF.

This clone was picked up a small number of times. This sequence joins TRBV30 and TRBJ1-2; tentatively, D is TRBD1 (5 bases). The CDR3 has 15 residues. Germline values: CDR1 GTSNPN, CDR2 SVGIG (reference sequence). The germline V and J ends were trimmed by 2 bases and 6 bases, with 19 bases remaining between them. The CDR3 DNA is TGTGCCTGGAGTAAATGGGGGAAGATTCACGATGGCTACACCTTC. As protein: CAWSKWGKIHDGYTF. The full variable domain, its missing parts supplied by reference TRBV30 and TRBJ1-2, is SQTIHQWPATLVQPVGSPLSLECTVEGTSNPNLYWYRQAAGRGLQLLFYSVGIGQISSEVPQNLSASRPQDRQFILSSKKLLLSDSGFYLCAWSKWGKIHDGYTFGSGTRLTVV.

V is TRBV12-3 or TRBV12-4 and J is TRBJ1-1; D is unclear. The CDR3 loop spans 13 amino acids. Deletions cut 5 bases from V and 2 bases from J, with 9 bases between. For the CDR3, the DNA is TGTGCCAGCAGTCGAGCGATAAACACTGAAGCTTTCTTT. It specifies CASSRAINTEAFF.

The CDR3 nucleotides are TGTGCCAGCAGCCCTTGGACAGGGAACACTGAAGCTTTCTTT. This codes for CASSPWTGNTEAFF. J is TRBJ1-1 and V is TRBV13; 7 positions agree with TRBD1. Per germline, CDR1 PRHDT and CDR2 FYEKMQ (reference sequence). The J segment lost 1 base and the V segment lost 5 bases, leaving 4 bases of the junction unmatched. The CDR3 length is 14 residues.

This chain joins TRBV3-1 (or the pseudogene TRBV3-2) and TRBJ1-5; D perhaps matches TRBD1 (5 bases). Trimming took 4 bases from V and 5 from J, leaving 12 bases between them. The CDR3 has 14 amino acids. The V gene's germline CDR1 is LGHDT and CDR2 YNNKEL (reference sequence). CDR3: CASSLTAGDQPQHF. CDR3 nucleotides: TGTGCCAGCAGCCTGACAGCGGGTGATCAGCCCCAGCATTTT.

Only one count was recorded for this clone. The chain joins TRBV5-4 to TRBJ2-1, with D perhaps matching TRBD1 or TRBD2 (5 bases each). V was shortened by 4 bases and J by 6 bases, with 11 bases between the two germline ends. Germline V gene sequence: CDR1 SGHNT, CDR2 YYREEE (reference sequence). This CDR3 is built from 13 residues. The CDR3 spells CASSPGRSNEQFF. The DNA for the CDR3 is TGTGCCAGCAGCCCGGGACGCAGCAATGAGCAGTTCTTC. The full variable domain, rest sourced from reference TRBV5-4 and TRBJ2-1, is ETGVTQSPTHLIKTRGQQVTLRCSSQSGHNTVSWYQQALGQGPQFIFQYYREEENGRGNFPPRFSGLQFPNYSSELNVNALELDDSALYLCASSPGRSNEQFFGPGTRLTVL.

The gene calls are TRBV7-2 and TRBJ2-5; 11 bases map to TRBD2. The CDR3 is made up of 15 amino acids. Trimming took 1 base from V and 4 from J; bases not matched to a gene: 2. Germline V CDR1 and CDR2: SGHTA, FQGNSA. The CDR3: CASSLVSGGAETQYF. The CDR3 DNA is TGTGCCAGCAGCTTAGTTAGCGGGGGGGCAGAGACCCAGTACTTC.

This clone was counted between two and nine times. The chain is built from TRBV7-9 and TRBJ2-6; no firm D call. Germline CDR1 and CDR2: SEHNR and FQNEAQ (reference sequence). V gave up 2 bases and J gave up 1 base, with 9 bases separating them. The CDR3 runs to 16 residues. The CDR3 nucleotides are TGTGCCAGCAGCTTACTACAGCCGTCTGGGGCCAACGTCCTGACTTTC. It yields the protein CASSLLQPSGANVLTF.